The sample holds a few counts of the clone carrying this TCR beta chain. The CDR3 has 17 amino acids. CDR1 is SGHAT, CDR2 FQNNGV, per germline. Between the trimmed V and J ends, which lost 4 bases and 0 bases, there was a span of 18 bases. 60 Vbeta and 13 Jbeta primers were used in PCR. Profiled with immunoSEQ multiplex PCR; TCRdb holds only in-frame clones, not every one. The data hold under 200,000 clones, with more than 70% observed a single time. The sample belongs to a study of cytomegalovirus exposure and HLA in healthy donors. The V call is TRBV11-2, the J call TRBJ1-1, with D possibly TRBD1 on 5 matching bases. The TCR sequence derives from a girl aged 10 to 17 in good health and CMV-seronegative. The source material was PBMCs. The CDR3 spells CASSSFIAGRLNTEAFF. In nucleotides, the CDR3 is TGTGCCAGCAGCTCCTTTATAGCGGGACGTCTGAACACTGAAGCTTTCTTT.